Shown below are 12 T cell receptor beta chains from a single sample sequenced in a study of cytomegalovirus exposure and HLA in healthy donors. PCR primers comprised 60 Vbeta and 13 Jbeta primers. The method was immunoSEQ multiplex PCR; TCRdb's version includes in-frame clones alone and lacks a portion of them. The repertoire holds about 190,000 clones, with almost 75% as singletons. Source material: PBMCs. The receptors come from a woman aged 25 to 39 in good health and CMV-seropositive.

The gene calls are TRBV4-1 and TRBJ2-7; TRBD2 aligns across 8 bases. Germline V gene sequence: CDR1 MGHRA, CDR2 YSYEKL. This CDR3 spans 15 amino acids. V was clipped by 0 bases and J by 4 bases; unmatched bases: 5. The CDR3 is CASSQETSELYEQYF. For the CDR3, the DNA is TGCGCCAGCAGCCAAGAGACTAGCGAACTATACGAGCAGTACTTC.

The rearrangement links TRBV30 to TRBJ1-5, with a weak D call TRBD1 (5 bases). V was trimmed by 2 bases and J by 11 bases, leaving 10 bases between them. Per the germline V gene, CDR1 is GTSNPN and CDR2 is SVGIG (reference sequence). The CDR3 is made up of 11 amino acids. The CDR3 DNA reads as TGTGCCTGGAGTCCGGGGGAGTCCCAGCATTTT. Translated: CAWSPGESQHF.

The V gene is TRBV2, the J gene TRBJ2-7; a weak D match, TRBD1 (6 bases). The CDR3 spans 14 residues. CDR1 and CDR2 (germline): SNHLY, FYNNEI. Trimming took off 7 bases at V and 2 bases at J, with 15 bases between the two ends. The CDR3 loop reads CASTKIQGTYEQYF. DNA of the CDR3: TGTGCCAGCACCAAAATACAGGGCACCTACGAGCAGTACTTC.

In the case of this clone: This sample also contains other DNA sequences that code for the same CDR3. The rearrangement joins TRBV19 to TRBJ1-1; D may be TRBD1 (5 bases). V lost 3 bases, J lost 1 base, and 9 bases lay in between. Per germline, CDR1 LNHDA and CDR2 SQIVND (reference sequence). The CDR3 has 14 residues. CDR3 sequence (DNA): TGTGCCAGTAGTATGGGCGGGGGGAACACTGAAGCTTTCTTT. Its translation: CASSMGGGNTEAFF.

This rearrangement joins TRBV6-5 to TRBJ2-7; 13 bases are shared with TRBD2. Germline V gives CDR1 MNHEY, CDR2 SVGAGI. J lost 4 bases, V lost 0 bases, and 0 bases had no gene match. This CDR3 is built from 15 residues. The CDR3 DNA reads TGTGCCAGCAGTTACTCGACTAGCGGGAGGTACGAGCAGTACTTC. Its translation: CASSYSTSGRYEQYF.

The gene calls are TRBV6-1 and TRBJ2-4; tentative D call: TRBD1 (6 bases). This CDR3 is built from 14 residues. Germline lookup yields CDR1 MNHNS and CDR2 SASEGT. V was pared by 5 bases and J by 3 bases, with 11 bases between. CDR3 residues: CASSPQGGKNIQYF. The DNA of the CDR3 is TGTGCCAGCAGTCCACAGGGCGGCAAAAACATTCAGTACTTC.

This clone showed up just a few times. The CDR3 region is CASSSRGLGTEAFF. CDR3 nucleotides: TGTGCCAGCAGCTCCAGGGGGCTAGGCACTGAAGCTTTCTTT. The J gene is TRBJ1-1, the V gene TRBV7-2, with 8 bases identical to TRBD1. CDR1 is SGHTA, CDR2 FQGNSA, per germline. V lost 4 bases to trimming and J lost 4 bases; unmatched junction nucleotides: 5. This CDR3 comprises 14 residues.

The chain links TRBV5-6 to TRBJ1-5; TRBD1 aligns across 10 bases. Germline trimming cut 4 bases from V and 6 bases from J; bases unmatched to any gene: 4. CDR3 length: 14 amino acids. The germline gives CDR1 SGHDT, CDR2 YYEEEE. CDR3 sequence reads: CASSRRQGAQPQHF. The CDR3 coding sequence is TGTGCCAGCAGCCGGCGACAGGGGGCTCAGCCCCAGCATTTT.

The chain combines TRBV10-3 with TRBJ2-3; tentative D call: TRBD2 (6 bases). V dropped 2 bases and J dropped 2 bases, with 8 bases sitting between them. Germline CDR1 is ENHRY and CDR2 is SYGVKD. CDR3 length: 14 residues. CDR3 amino acids: CAISEGLFTDTQYF. The CDR3, as DNA: TGTGCCATCAGTGAGGGACTATTCACAGATACGCAGTATTTT.

This sequence joins TRBV28 and TRBJ1-5; D gene ambiguous. Germline V gene sequence: CDR1 MDHEN, CDR2 SYDVKM. The CDR3 has 14 residues. Trimming cost V 7 bases and J 0 bases, with 10 bases left between them. This CDR3 reads CASTRAYSNQPQHF. In nucleotides, the CDR3 is TGTGCCAGCACGCGAGCTTATAGCAATCAGCCCCAGCATTTT.

The V and J genes are TRBV19 and TRBJ2-1, with D possibly TRBD1 on 5 matching bases. CDR1 LNHDA and CDR2 SQIVND come from the germline V gene (reference sequence). Trimming shortened V by 5 bases and J by 7 bases, and 15 bases separated the two germline ends. The CDR3 has 14 amino acids. CDR3 DNA: TGTGCCAGTAGTGGAACAGGACCTCCAAATGAGCAGTTCTTC. Translating it yields CASSGTGPPNEQFF.

V is TRBV28 and J is TRBJ2-7, with TRBD2 identical over 8 bases. Germline CDR1 reads MDHEN; CDR2 reads SYDVKM. This CDR3 contains 15 residues. V was pared by 2 bases and J by 3 bases, with 6 bases of the junction left unmatched. The CDR3 loop reads CASSLATGGDYEQYF. CDR3 DNA: TGTGCCAGCAGTTTAGCGACGGGAGGGGACTACGAGCAGTACTTC.